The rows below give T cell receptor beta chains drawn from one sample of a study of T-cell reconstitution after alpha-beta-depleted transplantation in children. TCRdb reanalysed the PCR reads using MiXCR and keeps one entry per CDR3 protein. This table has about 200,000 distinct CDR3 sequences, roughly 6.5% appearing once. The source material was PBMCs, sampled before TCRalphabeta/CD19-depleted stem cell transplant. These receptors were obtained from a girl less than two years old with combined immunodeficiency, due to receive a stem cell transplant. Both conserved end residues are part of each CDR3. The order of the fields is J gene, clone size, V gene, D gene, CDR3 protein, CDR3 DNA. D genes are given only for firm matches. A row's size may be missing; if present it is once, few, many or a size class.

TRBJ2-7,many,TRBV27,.,CASSPGSGYKNEQYF,TGTGCCAGCAGTCCGGGCTCAGGGTATAAAAACGAGCAGTACTTC
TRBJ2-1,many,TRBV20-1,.,CSVPGGPISYNEQFF,TGCAGTGTTCCTGGGGGCCCCATCTCCTACAATGAGCAGTTCTTC
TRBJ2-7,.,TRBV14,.,CASSKTYIDEQYF,TGTGCCAGCAGCAAAACCTACATCGACGAGCAGTACTTC
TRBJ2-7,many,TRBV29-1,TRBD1,CSTRQGHEQYF,TGCAGCACCAGACAGGGCCACGAGCAGTACTTC
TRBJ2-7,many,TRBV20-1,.,CSASLYTYEQYF,TGCAGTGCTAGTCTCTATACCTACGAGCAGTACTTC
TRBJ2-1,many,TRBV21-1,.,CASSKALLPAGGHSYNEQFF,TGTGCCAGCAGCAAAGCCCTCCTTCCCGCGGGAGGCCACTCCTACAATGAGCAGTTCTTC
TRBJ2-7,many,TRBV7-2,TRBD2,CASSLFVALAGYSVQYF,TGTGCCAGCAGCTTATTTGTGGCATTAGCGGGATACTCTGTGCAGTACTTC
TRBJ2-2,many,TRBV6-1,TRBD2,CASRLSGGAGGGELFF,TGTGCCAGCAGGCTTAGCGGGGGGGCCGGTGGCGGGGAGCTGTTTTTT
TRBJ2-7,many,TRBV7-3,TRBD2,CASSLILAGFDEQYF,TGTGCCAGCAGCTTAATACTAGCGGGGTTCGACGAGCAGTACTTC
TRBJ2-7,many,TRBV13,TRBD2,CASSLGGLASYEQYF,TGTGCCAGCAGTTTAGGGGGACTAGCATCCTACGAGCAGTACTTC
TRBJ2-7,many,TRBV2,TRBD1,CASSEARGQGAAYEQYF,TGTGCCAGCAGTGAAGCCCGGGGACAGGGGGCTGCCTACGAGCAGTACTTC
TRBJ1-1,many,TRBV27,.,CASSLNLAGETEAFF,TGTGCCAGCAGTTTAAACTTGGCTGGCGAGACTGAAGCTTTCTTT
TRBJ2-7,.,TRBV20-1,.,CSATRSYEQYF,TGCAGTGCTACACGCTCCTACGAGCAGTACTTC
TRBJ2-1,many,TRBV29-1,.,CSVVDGQDEQFF,TGCAGCGTTGTGGACGGCCAGGATGAGCAGTTCTTC
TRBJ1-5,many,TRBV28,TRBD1,CASTGTAYSNQPQHF,TGTGCCAGCACCGGGACAGCTTATAGCAATCAGCCCCAGCATTTT
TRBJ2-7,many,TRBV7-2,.,CASSLASGRSYEQYF,TGTGCCAGCAGCTTAGCCAGCGGCCGCTCCTACGAGCAGTACTTC
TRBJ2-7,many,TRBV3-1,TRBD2,CASSQAGLAGSYEQYF,TGTGCCAGCAGCCAAGCGGGACTAGCGGGGTCCTACGAGCAGTACTTC
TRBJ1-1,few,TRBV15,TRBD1,CATSSTGTGFFSGTEAFF,TGTGCCACCAGCAGCACCGGGACAGGCTTTTTCAGCGGCACTGAAGCTTTCTTT
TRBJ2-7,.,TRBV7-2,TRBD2,CASSLPSGAYEQYF,TGTGCCAGCAGCCTCCCTAGCGGGGCCTACGAGCAGTACTTC
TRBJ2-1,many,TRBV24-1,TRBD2,CATSDLRAGRYNEQFF,TGTGCCACCAGTGATCTCCGAGCGGGAAGATACAATGAGCAGTTCTTC
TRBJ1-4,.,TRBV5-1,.,CASSTGTTNEKLFF,TGCGCCAGCAGCACCGGGACAACTAATGAAAAACTGTTTTTT
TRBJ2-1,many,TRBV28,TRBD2,CATRGSGSLYEQFF,TGTGCCACCCGGGGTAGCGGGAGTCTGTATGAGCAGTTCTTC
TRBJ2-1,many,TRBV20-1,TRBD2,CSASRAGAGYNEQFF,TGCAGTGCTAGCCGAGCGGGAGCGGGCTACAATGAGCAGTTCTTC
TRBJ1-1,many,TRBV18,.,CASSRQDGNTEAFF,TGTGCCAGCTCACGACAGGACGGGAACACTGAAGCTTTCTTT
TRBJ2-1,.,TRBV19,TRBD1,CASSTRQGPYNEQFF,TGTGCCAGTAGTACCAGACAGGGGCCCTACAATGAGCAGTTCTTC
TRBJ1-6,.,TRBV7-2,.,CASSSRDGRISPLHF,TGTGCCAGCAGCTCGCGAGACGGGAGGATTTCACCCCTCCACTTT
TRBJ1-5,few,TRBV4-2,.,CASSHNRARSNQPQHF,TGTGCCAGCAGCCACAACAGGGCGCGTAGCAATCAGCCCCAGCATTTT
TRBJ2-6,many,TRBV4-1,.,CASSQDSVGLGANVLTF,TGCGCCAGCAGCCAAGACTCCGTTGGGCTTGGGGCCAACGTCCTGACTTTC
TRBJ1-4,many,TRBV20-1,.,CSAATASDYEKLFF,TGCAGTGCTGCTACAGCCTCGGATTATGAAAAACTGTTTTTT
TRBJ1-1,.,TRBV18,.,CASSSLGTGNTEAFF,TGTGCCAGCTCATCCCTAGGGACTGGTAACACTGAAGCTTTCTTT
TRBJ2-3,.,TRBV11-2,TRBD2,CASSFVGRGLAGYYTDTQYF,TGTGCCAGCAGCTTCGTAGGAAGGGGACTAGCGGGCTATTACACAGATACGCAGTATTTT
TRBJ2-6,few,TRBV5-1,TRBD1,CASSPRVDRAGANVLTF,TGCGCCAGCAGCCCCCGCGTGGACAGGGCTGGGGCCAACGTCCTGACTTTC
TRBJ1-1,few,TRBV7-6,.,CASSQLGGTEAFF,TGTGCCAGCAGCCAACTGGGAGGGACTGAAGCTTTCTTT
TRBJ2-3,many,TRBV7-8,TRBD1,CASSSERQGAKLSTDTQYF,TGTGCCAGCAGCTCCGAGCGGCAGGGGGCGAAATTAAGCACAGATACGCAGTATTTT
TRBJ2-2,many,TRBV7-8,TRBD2,CASSPRLAGTNTGELFF,TGTGCCAGCAGCCCGAGACTAGCGGGAACGAACACCGGGGAGCTGTTTTTT
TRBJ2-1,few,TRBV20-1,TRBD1,CSARRDRGINEQFF,TGCAGTGCTAGAAGGGACAGGGGGATCAATGAGCAGTTCTTC
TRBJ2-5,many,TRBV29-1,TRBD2,CSVESGRRETQYF,TGCAGCGTTGAGAGCGGGAGGCGAGAGACCCAGTACTTC
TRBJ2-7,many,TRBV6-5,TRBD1,CASSYSRGQGGYEQYF,TGTGCCAGCAGTTACTCCCGGGGACAGGGGGGCTACGAGCAGTACTTC
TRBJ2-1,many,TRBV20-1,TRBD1,CSATGQGRNEQFF,TGCAGTGCAACCGGACAGGGGAGGAATGAGCAGTTCTTC
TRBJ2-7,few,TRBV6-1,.,CASTLGFYEQYF,TGTGCCAGCACCCTCGGCTTTTACGAGCAGTACTTC
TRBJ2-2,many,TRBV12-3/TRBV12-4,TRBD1,CASSFPGQGWDTGELFF,TGTGCCAGCAGTTTTCCGGGACAGGGATGGGACACCGGGGAGCTGTTTTTT
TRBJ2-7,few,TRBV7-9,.,CASSLYPDSKHYYEQYF,TGTGCCAGCAGCCTTTATCCCGACAGTAAGCATTACTACGAGCAGTACTTC
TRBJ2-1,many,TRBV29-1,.,CSVARIGGPPGEQFF,TGCAGCGTTGCCCGGATCGGGGGGCCTCCAGGTGAGCAGTTCTTC
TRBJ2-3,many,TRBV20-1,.,CSARDPGDPIPF,TGCAGTGCTAGAGATCCTGGAGACCCAATACCCTTT
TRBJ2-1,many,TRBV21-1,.,CASSGRGVYNEQFF,TGTGCCAGCAGCGGGAGGGGGGTCTACAATGAGCAGTTCTTC
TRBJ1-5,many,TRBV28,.,CASSLAPLNQPQHF,TGTGCCAGCAGTTTGGCCCCCTTAAATCAGCCCCAGCATTTT
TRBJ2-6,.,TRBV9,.,CASSPDPGANVLTF,TGTGCCAGCAGCCCTGATCCTGGGGCCAACGTCCTGACTTTC
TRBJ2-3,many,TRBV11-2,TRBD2,CASSYLPLSGRAVDTQYF,TGTGCCAGCAGCTACCTGCCTTTAAGCGGGAGGGCCGTAGATACGCAGTATTTT